The clone carrying this T cell receptor (beta chain) showed up just a few times. The data belong to a study of monozygotic twins with cystic fibrosis. The CDR3 has 14 amino acids. Germline V gives CDR1 SGHRS, CDR2 YFSETQ. Trimming removed 4 bases from V and 0 bases from J; junction bases left unmatched: 2. Profiled with immunoSEQ multiplex PCR; TCRdb holds only in-frame clones, not every one. The sample consists of approximately 34,000 clones, under 90% of them appearing once. The J gene is TRBJ1-2, the V gene TRBV5-1; TRBD1 matches at 8 bases. Sequenced material: blood. This receptor was taken from a girl aged 2 to 9 with cystic fibrosis. As DNA, the CDR3 is TGCGCCAGCAGCGCGGACAGGGCTAACTATGGCTACACCTTC. It codes for CASSADRANYGYTF.